This TCR beta chain was recorded in a study of Ad26.COV2.S vaccination and SARS-CoV-2 variants. Sample treatment: roughly 20 received Ad26.COV2.S at low or high dose, single or two shots; about 5 received placebo; per-sample allocation not given. Sample collection was performed on day 63 after the first vaccine or placebo injection. Looked up from germline, CDR1 is KGHDR and CDR2 is SFDVKD. This CDR3 is 16 amino acids long. The V segment lost 1 base and the J segment 0 bases; nucleotides outside the gene matches: 4. The method was immunoSEQ multiplex PCR; TCRdb's version includes in-frame clones alone and lacks a portion of them. The sample includes more than 300,000 clones, 86% seen only once; the top ten take 9.5% to 12%.

Sequences were derived from peripheral blood, sampled in a trial of Ad26.COV2.S vaccine versus placebo. The receptor comes from a person aged 18-65 years who received the Ad26.COV2.S COVID-19 vaccine or a placebo. This chain uses TRBV24-1 with TRBJ2-5; 7 positions agree with TRBD1. CDR3 loop: CATSDFRGQNQETQYF. In DNA, the CDR3 is TGTGCCACCAGTGATTTCCGGGGACAGAACCAAGAGACCCAGTACTTC.